A single sample is the source of the 20 T cell receptor beta chains below, sequenced in a study of cytomegalovirus exposure and HLA in healthy donors (dated by TCRdb to about 2017). The library came from the immunoSEQ multiplex PCR assay. The multiplex PCR relied on a mix of 60 forward primers for TCR Vbeta segments and 13 reverse primers for TCR Jbeta segments. The table comes from immuneACCESS by way of TCRdb, which keeps in-frame sequences with V and J called. Part of the clones is missing from these tables; in studies checked, under half for an unresolved V gene and the rest for unknown reasons. Within this sample are 200,000 to 300,000 clones, with more than 75% of them counted one time only. The ten largest make up 5.4% of the sample. Sequenced input: PBMCs. Receptors originate from a woman aged 40 to 55 in good health and CMV-seropositive.

The gene calls are TRBV5-6 and TRBJ2-1; TRBD2 is a possible D gene (6 bases). Germline CDR1 reads SGHDT; CDR2 reads YYEEEE. The CDR3 is made up of 13 amino acids. Trimming took off 3 bases at V and 3 bases at J, with 7 bases between the two ends. The CDR3 is CASSWGVYNEQFF. The CDR3 region has the DNA TGTGCCAGCAGCTGGGGGGTCTACAATGAGCAGTTCTTC.

V usage is TRBV7-6 and J usage is TRBJ2-5; 7 bases match TRBD2. Near its end, the DNA agrees better with TRBJ2-7, so the J call may be wrong. CDR1 SGHVS and CDR2 FNYEAQ come from the germline V gene. This CDR3 is 17 amino acids long. In DNA, the CDR3 is TGTGCCAGCGCCTCTGGCGGGAGCTACCCCGGGTCCTACGAGCAGTACTTC. Translation: CASASGGSYPGSYEQYF.

The chain carries TRBV14 and TRBJ2-3; D call uncertain. The germline V gene encodes CDR1 SGHDN and CDR2 FVKESK. The CDR3 extends over 15 amino acids. With 1 base removed from V and 2 bases from J, the gap between germline ends came to 10 bases. CDR3 nucleotide sequence: TGTGCCAGCAGCCAAGGTGCAGGTAACACAGATACGCAGTATTTT. Its translation is CASSQGAGNTDTQYF.

V and J are TRBV15 and TRBJ1-2, with TRBD1 matching 8 bases. Germline values: CDR1 LNHNV, CDR2 YYDKDF (reference sequence). Germline trimming cut 5 bases from V and 8 bases from J; bases unmatched to any gene: 10. This CDR3 is 14 amino acids long. The CDR3 region has the DNA TGTGCCACCAGCTCCTCAAACAGGGGGATAGGCTACACCTTC. Translation gives CATSSSNRGIGYTF.

V gene TRBV6-6 combines with J gene TRBJ1-1; a possible D gene is TRBD1 (5 bases). This CDR3 has 14 residues. Between the trimmed V and J ends, which lost 2 bases and 4 bases, there was a span of 11 bases. Per the germline V gene, CDR1 is MNHNY and CDR2 is SVGAGI (reference sequence). The CDR3 is CASSYGQGGTEAFF. DNA for the CDR3: TGTGCCAGCAGTTACGGGCAGGGTGGCACTGAAGCTTTCTTT.

The table lists this clone with a few counts. This chain links TRBV10-3 with TRBJ1-1, with unresolved D. The CDR3 totals 12 residues. The ends were cut back, 5 bases at V and 1 base at J, with 5 bases in the middle. Germline CDR1 is ENHRY and CDR2 is SYGVKD. CDR3 sequence reads: CAISTGNTEAFF. DNA of the CDR3: TGTGCCATCAGTACTGGGAACACTGAAGCTTTCTTT.

V usage is TRBV6-6 and J usage is TRBJ2-1, with a weak D call TRBD2 (6 bases). The germline V gene has CDR1 MNHNY and CDR2 SVGAGI (reference sequence). With 2 bases removed from V and 10 bases from J, the gap between germline ends came to 21 bases. The length of the CDR3 is 16 residues. The CDR3 is CASSYRGRRDLREQFF. The CDR3 DNA follows: TGTGCCAGCAGTTACAGAGGGCGGAGGGACCTCCGGGAGCAGTTCTTC.

The rearrangement joins TRBV5-1 to TRBJ1-1; D uncertain. The V gene's germline CDR1 is SGHRS and CDR2 YFSETQ. The CDR3 sequence is 13 residues long. Deletions cut 0 bases from V and 4 bases from J, with 7 bases between. CDR3 sequence: CASSLDMATEAFF. Here the CDR3 DNA reads TGCGCCAGCAGCTTGGATATGGCCACTGAAGCTTTCTTT. Full variable domain (missing parts from reference TRBV5-1 and TRBJ1-1): KAGVTQTPRYLIKTRGQQVTLSCSPISGHRSVSWYQQTPGQGLQFLFEYFSETQRNKGNFPGRFSGRQFSNSRSEMNVSTLELGDSALYLCASSLDMATEAFFGQGTRLTVV.

V is TRBV18 and J is TRBJ1-2; D unclear. Trimming took off 3 bases at V and 0 bases at J, with 11 bases between the two ends. The CDR3 covers 15 residues. Germline V gene sequence: CDR1 KGHSH, CDR2 LQKENI. The CDR3 DNA follows: TGTGCCAGCTCACCTCTTAACGGAGCTAACTATGGCTACACCTTC. This encodes CASSPLNGANYGYTF.

This clone was detected once. V usage is TRBV27 and J usage is TRBJ2-2, with 12 nucleotides matching TRBD2. The CDR3 runs 13 residues. With 9 bases clipped from V and 5 bases from J, the junction kept 1 base outside the gene matches. Germline V gene sequence: CDR1 MNHEY, CDR2 SMNVEV (reference sequence). CDR3 amino acids: CASGLAGTGELFF. The CDR3 DNA sequence: TGTGCCAGTGGACTAGCGGGGACCGGGGAGCTGTTTTTT.

CDR3 in amino acids: CASSPLRGTEAFF. Written as DNA, the CDR3 is TGTGCCAGCAGCCCCTTGCGCGGCACTGAAGCTTTCTTT. V and J are TRBV11-2 and TRBJ1-1; D remains unclear. The length of the CDR3 is 13 residues. Trimming stripped 5 bases from V and 4 bases from J, with 11 bases between. Germline assignment: CDR1 SGHAT and CDR2 FQNNGV.

The chain employs TRBV5-6 and TRBJ2-1; 7 bases are shared with TRBD2. CDR1 is SGHDT and CDR2 is YYEEEE in the germline V gene. This CDR3 has 15 residues. The ends lost 4 bases at V and 6 bases at J; junction bases unmatched: 10. CDR3 residues: CASSPSGISGNEQFF. Written as DNA, the CDR3 is TGTGCCAGCAGCCCAAGCGGGATAAGTGGCAATGAGCAGTTCTTC. Looking up the rest from reference TRBV5-6 and TRBJ2-1 gives the full variable domain: DAGVTQSPTHLIKTRGQQVTLRCSPKSGHDTVSWYQQALGQGPQFIFQYYEEEERQRGNFPDRFSGHQFPNYSSELNVNALLLGDSALYLCASSPSGISGNEQFFGPGTRLTVL.

Worth noting for this clone: The junction departs from germline at one end; a sequencing error may be responsible. At the DNA level, this CDR3 is encoded by other sequences in the same sample as well. The chain is built from TRBV25-1 and TRBJ1-6; TRBD1 agrees at 10 bases. This CDR3 comprises 15 residues. From germline, CDR1 is MGHDK and CDR2 SYGVNS. CDR3 loop: CASSEGQGYNSPLHF. CDR3 bases: TGTGCCAGCAGTGAGGGACAGGGGTATAATTCTCCCCTCCACTTT.

The chain joins TRBV28 to TRBJ2-7; 10 nucleotides agree with TRBD1. CDR1 MDHEN and CDR2 SYDVKM come from the germline V gene. V lost 4 bases, J lost 2 bases, and 5 bases stayed unmatched. This CDR3 contains 15 residues. The CDR3 loop reads CASSSGQGVTYEQYF. The CDR3 nucleotides are TGTGCCAGCAGTTCCGGACAGGGGGTTACCTACGAGCAGTACTTC.

V gene TRBV10-3 combines with J gene TRBJ1-2, with TRBD1 matching over 9 bases. Germline V CDR1 and CDR2: ENHRY, SYGVKD. The CDR3 contains 15 residues. With V trimmed by 4 bases and J by 2 bases, 5 bases remained unmatched. CDR3 in DNA: TGTGCCATCAGTGGGACAGGGGAAAAAAACTATGGCTACACCTTC. Translating it yields CAISGTGEKNYGYTF.

This clone was found a few times. V gene TRBV9 combines with J gene TRBJ2-1, with 10 bases fitting TRBD2. Germline values: CDR1 SGDLS, CDR2 YYNGEE. The CDR3 has 18 residues. V lost 3 bases and J lost 0; bases outside the gene matches: 9. CDR3: CASSGGPLAGASYNEQFF. For the CDR3, the DNA is TGTGCCAGCAGCGGAGGGCCCCTAGCGGGAGCCTCCTACAATGAGCAGTTCTTC.

This clone came up a few times. The chain combines TRBV30 with TRBJ2-7, with 7 bases lining up with TRBD1. CDR1 is GTSNPN, CDR2 SVGIG, per germline (reference sequence). The CDR3 loop spans 13 amino acids. V was pared by 4 bases and J by 0 bases, with 3 bases of the junction left unmatched. Written as DNA, the CDR3 is TGTGCCTGGAACCGGGACAGCTCCTACGAGCAGTACTTC. Translation gives CAWNRDSSYEQYF.

As to this clone: The junction shows a germline mismatch at one end, possibly a read error. This chain links TRBV7-9 with TRBJ1-2, with 8 bases fitting TRBD1. Germline CDR1 SEHNR, CDR2 FQNEAQ (reference sequence). The CDR3 is made up of 13 amino acids. CDR3 in amino acids: CASTLGTGRGYTF. In DNA form, the CDR3 reads TGTGCCAGCACCTTAGGGACAGGACGGGGCTACACCTTC.

The V gene is TRBV2, the J gene TRBJ2-7; 11 nucleotides agree with TRBD2. V was pared by 4 bases and J by 1 base, with 3 bases of the junction left unmatched. Germline V gene sequence: CDR1 SNHLY, CDR2 FYNNEI. The CDR3 has 15 residues. CDR3 sequence reads: CASSGGTSGSYEQYF. The CDR3 DNA follows: TGTGCCAGCAGTGGGGGGACTAGCGGATCCTACGAGCAGTACTTC.

This chain joins TRBV7-9 and TRBJ1-3; 9 bases agree with TRBD1. From germline, CDR1 is SEHNR and CDR2 FQNEAQ (reference sequence). The CDR3 is made up of 17 amino acids. Trimming at V came to 1 base and at J to 0 bases, leaving 4 bases not matched to a gene. The CDR3 loop reads CASSLGRTGASGNTIYF. The CDR3 DNA reads TGTGCCAGCAGCTTAGGTCGGACAGGGGCCTCTGGAAACACCATATATTTT.